A single sample is the source of the 30 T cell receptor beta chains below, sequenced in a study of T cells after yellow fever vaccination. Via MiXCR, TCRdb re-called the 5' RACE reads, giving one row per CDR3 protein. The sample lists some 420,000 distinct CDR3 sequences, 18% occurring once. The material sequenced was PBMCs, taken before the yellow fever booster vaccination. The receptor set was obtained from a young man who received the YFV17D yellow fever vaccine.

The chain joins TRBV6-2 or TRBV6-3 to TRBJ1-5, with D possibly matching TRBD1 (6 bases). The V gene lost 5 bases and the J gene lost 6 bases, with 14 bases spanning the gap. The CDR3 has 14 residues. Germline assignment: CDR1 MNHEY and CDR2 SVGEGT. CDR3 sequence: CASSRSTGFQPQHF. Written as DNA, the CDR3 is TGTGCCAGCAGTAGGAGCACAGGGTTTCAGCCCCAGCATTTT.

This clonotype was observed many times. The V and J genes are TRBV4-3 and TRBJ1-5; D is uncertain. The CDR3 consists of 12 residues. Germline V gene sequence: CDR1 LGHNA, CDR2 YSLEER. Trimming left V 0 bases short and J 6 bases short, with 3 bases between. CDR3 sequence reads: CASSQEGQPQHF. The CDR3 bases are TGCGCCAGCAGCCAAGAGGGTCAGCCCCAGCATTTT.

This clonotype was counted at least ten times. The V gene is TRBV15, the J gene TRBJ2-7; D is uncertain. V lost 4 bases to trimming and J lost 2 bases, with 9 bases between them. The CDR3 runs 13 residues. Germline V gives CDR1 LNHNV, CDR2 YYDKDF (reference sequence). The CDR3 DNA reads as TGTGCCACCAGCACGGGCTTGGCCTACGAGCAGTACGTC. Its protein product is CATSTGLAYEQYV.

In its sample, this clonotype was seen a few times. The chain links TRBV5-6 to TRBJ2-3, with no clear D. Trimming took 0 bases from V and 2 from J, leaving 7 bases between them. Germline-derived CDR1 and CDR2 are SGHDT and YYEEEE. This CDR3 is built from 14 residues. Here the CDR3 DNA reads TGTGCCAGCAGCTTGGACTACTACACAGATACGCAGTATTTT. It yields the protein CASSLDYYTDTQYF. The full variable domain, with the rest looked up from reference TRBV5-6 and TRBJ2-3, is DAGVTQSPTHLIKTRGQQVTLRCSPKSGHDTVSWYQQALGQGPQFIFQYYEEEERQRGNFPDRFSGHQFPNYSSELNVNALLLGDSALYLCASSLDYYTDTQYFGPGTRLTVL.

This chain joins TRBV10-3 and TRBJ2-2; D gene ambiguous. The CDR3 sequence is 15 residues long. Germline-derived CDR1 and CDR2 are ENHRY and SYGVKD. V lost 6 bases and J 5 bases, leaving 16 bases between the germline ends. CDR3 region: CAISAGPPTTGELFF. In nucleotides, the CDR3 is TGTGCCATCAGCGCCGGGCCCCCTACTACCGGGGAGCTGTTTTTT.

This clonotype has at least ten counts. J is TRBJ1-5 and V is TRBV7-2; tentatively, D is TRBD1 (5 bases). The germline CDR1 and CDR2 sequences are SGHTA and FQGNSA. Trimming cost V 3 bases and J 6 bases, with 15 bases left between them. This CDR3 region has 15 residues. In DNA, the CDR3 is TGTGCCAGCAGCTTTGGGGGTACGAGGGGTCAGCCCCAGCATTTT. Its protein product is CASSFGGTRGQPQHF.

This clonotype was counted only a few times. This chain uses TRBV6-5 with TRBJ2-1; no clear D gene. The CDR3 totals 15 residues. Germline lookup yields CDR1 MNHEY and CDR2 SVGAGI. Deletions cut 4 bases from V and 7 bases from J, with 17 bases between. CDR3 loop: CASSLESASGNEQFF. The CDR3, as DNA: TGTGCCAGCAGTTTGGAGAGCGCGTCCGGTAATGAGCAGTTCTTC.

The chain recombines TRBV4-2 with TRBJ2-5; D tentatively reads TRBD1 or TRBD2 (6 bases each). Deletions cut 4 bases from V and 0 bases from J, with 18 bases between. Per the germline V gene, CDR1 is LGHNA and CDR2 is YNFKEQ. This CDR3 spans 17 amino acids. CDR3 sequence (DNA): TGTGCCAGCAGCCTATTAGGGGGGAATAGCGACCAAGAGACCCAGTACTTC. Amino acids: CASSLLGGNSDQETQYF.

This clonotype was observed a handful of times. This rearrangement joins TRBV27 to TRBJ1-2; D is unresolved. The CDR3 is 14 amino acids. Trimming removed 0 bases at V and 8 bases at J, with 13 bases between. Germline V gene lookup returns CDR1 MNHEY and CDR2 SMNVEV (reference sequence). In DNA form, the CDR3 reads TGTGCCAGCAGTTTATCCGGGAGGTGGGAGGGCTACACCTTC. Translating gives CASSLSGRWEGYTF.

The chain has TRBV25-1 and TRBJ1-2, with D possibly matching TRBD1 (5 bases). V dropped 3 bases and J dropped 7 bases, with 9 bases sitting between them. This CDR3 spans 12 amino acids. CDR1 and CDR2 from the germline V gene are MGHDK and SYGVNS. CDR3 coding DNA: TGTGCCAGCAGTGAGGGGGAGGCTGGCTACACCTTC. It codes for CASSEGEAGYTF.

This clonotype was seen a handful of times. The chain combines TRBV20-1 with TRBJ1-5; a possible D gene is TRBD1 (5 bases). This CDR3 has 14 amino acids. Trimming left V 3 bases short and J 11 bases short, with 20 bases between. From germline, CDR1 is DFQATT and CDR2 SNEGSKA (reference sequence). The DNA of the CDR3 is TGCAGTGCTAGGGGGACGGGGGGTCCCAAGGCCCAGCATTTT. It is translated as CSARGTGGPKAQHF.

This clonotype appeared many times. In DNA form, the CDR3 reads TGTGCCACGGGACTAGACCTCGCCGGGGGGATTCAGTACTTC. Protein product: CATGLDLAGGIQYF. The chain combines TRBV10-3 with TRBJ2-4; 8 bases align to TRBD2. Germline V lookup: CDR1 ENHRY, CDR2 SYGVKD. V lost 10 bases, J lost 10 bases, and 15 bases stayed unmatched. This CDR3 spans 14 amino acids.

The chain carries TRBV2 and TRBJ1-1, with D unclear. Trimming removed 6 bases at V and 8 bases at J, with 10 bases between. Germline CDR1 SNHLY, CDR2 FYNNEI. The CDR3 loop spans 11 amino acids. This CDR3 is CASRWTVEAFF. The CDR3 bases are TGTGCCAGCAGATGGACGGTCGAAGCTTTCTTT.

V is TRBV18 and J is TRBJ1-2; TRBD1 might be the D (5 bases). The germline CDR1 and CDR2 sequences are KGHSH and LQKENI. This CDR3 is built from 15 residues. Trimming shortened V by 1 base and J by 7 bases, and 16 bases separated the two germline ends. The CDR3 loop is CASSPQEGRSGGYTF. The DNA of the CDR3 is TGTGCCAGCTCACCACAGGAGGGGCGAAGTGGTGGCTACACCTTC. Drawing the rest from reference TRBV18 and TRBJ1-2, the complete variable domain is NAGVMQNPRHLVRRRGQEARLRCSPMKGHSHVYWYRQLPEEGLKFMVYLQKENIIDESGMPKERFSAEFPKEGPSILRIQQVVRGDSAAYFCASSPQEGRSGGYTFGSGTRLTVV.

There are a few counts of this clonotype. The chain uses TRBV10-1 and TRBJ2-7; D gene unclear. V lost 6 bases to trimming and J lost 1 base, with 7 bases between them. Germline V CDR1 and CDR2: WNHNN, SYGVQD (reference sequence). The CDR3 spans 12 residues. The CDR3 DNA reads TGCGCCAGCAGAGGCAGATCCTACGAGCAGTACTTC. Translated, it gives CASRGRSYEQYF.

This clonotype was detected a few times. The CDR3 spells CASSPGPYRGTEAFF. The DNA for the CDR3 is TGTGCCAGCAGTCCTGGACCTTATCGGGGCACTGAAGCTTTCTTT. The chain links TRBV2 to TRBJ1-1; no clear D. CDR3 length equals 15 residues. CDR1 is SNHLY, CDR2 FYNNEI, per germline. The V gene lost 5 bases and the J gene lost 4 bases, with 17 bases spanning the gap.

This clonotype was found a few times. The genes are TRBV20-1 and TRBJ1-4, with 8 bases fitting TRBD1. Germline values: CDR1 DFQATT, CDR2 SNEGSKA (reference sequence). The CDR3 spans 11 residues. Unmatched junction bases numbered 1, after V lost 5 bases and J lost 8 bases. The CDR3 bases are TGCAGTGCTTGGACAGGGGAAAAACTGTTTTTT. Translating gives CSAWTGEKLFF.

The gene calls are TRBV5-5 and TRBJ2-2; 8 bases are a match to TRBD1. Germline V CDR1 and CDR2: SGHKS, YYEKEE (reference sequence). The CDR3 extends over 14 amino acids. V gave up 2 bases and J gave up 5 bases; unmatched junction bases: 2. The CDR3 reads CASSFGQGTGELFF. CDR3 nucleotides: TGTGCCAGCAGCTTCGGACAGGGAACCGGGGAGCTGTTTTTT.

The table lists this clonotype with a count of one. The V gene is TRBV7-9, the J gene TRBJ1-1, with D perhaps TRBD1 (5 bases). The V gene lost 4 bases and the J gene lost 11 bases, with 14 bases spanning the gap. CDR3 length equals 12 residues. Germline loops: CDR1 SEHNR, CDR2 FQNEAQ (reference sequence). The CDR3 nucleotides read TGTGCCAGCAGCTCCGTGGTGGGGGAGGCTTTCTTT. This sequence encodes CASSSVVGEAFF. The full variable domain, its missing parts supplied by reference TRBV7-9 and TRBJ1-1, is DTGVSQNPRHKITKRGQNVTFRCDPISEHNRLYWYRQTLGQGPEFLTYFQNEAQLEKSRLLSDRFSAERPKGSFSTLEIQRTEQGDSAMYLCASSSVVGEAFFGQGTRLTVV.

CDR3 protein: CAISESKAGETQYF. Written as DNA, the CDR3 is TGTGCCATCAGTGAGTCGAAGGCGGGGGAGACCCAGTACTTC. This sequence joins TRBV10-3 and TRBJ2-5, with TRBD2 as a possible D gene (6 bases). Trimming took 0 bases from V and 5 from J, leaving 10 bases between them. The germline V gene has CDR1 ENHRY and CDR2 SYGVKD. This CDR3 is 14 amino acids long.

V is TRBV7-9 and J is TRBJ2-5, with D unresolved. The V end lost 7 bases, the J end lost 4 bases, and 13 bases lay between the germline ends. This CDR3 comprises 13 residues. Per the germline V gene, CDR1 is SEHNR and CDR2 is FQNEAQ (reference sequence). CDR3 in amino acids: CASTVGLAETQYF. For the CDR3, the DNA is TGTGCCAGCACGGTCGGGTTAGCAGAGACCCAGTACTTC.

This clonotype has only a few counts. The chain carries TRBV7-9 and TRBJ2-2, with D possibly being TRBD1 or TRBD2 (5 bases each). V gave up 2 bases and J gave up 3 bases, with 13 bases separating them. The germline V gene has CDR1 SEHNR and CDR2 FQNEAQ (reference sequence). The CDR3 sequence is 16 residues long. Written as DNA, the CDR3 is TGTGCCAGCAGCTTACTGAGCAGGGAGTACACCGGGGAGCTGTTTTTT. Translation gives CASSLLSREYTGELFF.

This clonotype has a handful of counts. As DNA, the CDR3 is TGTGCCAGCAGCTTCCCCATAGGGTGGAACACAGATACGCAGTATTTT. Amino acid sequence: CASSFPIGWNTDTQYF. This chain links TRBV5-8 with TRBJ2-3; D not certain. Trimming stripped 2 bases from V and 2 bases from J, with 15 bases between. Germline CDR1 and CDR2: SGHTS and YDEGEE. This CDR3 has 16 residues.

This rearrangement joins TRBV4-1 to TRBJ1-1; D gene ambiguous. Looked up from germline, CDR1 is MGHRA and CDR2 is YSYEKL. The CDR3 is 14 amino acids. V was shortened by 0 bases and J by 3 bases, with 8 bases between the two germline ends. CDR3 amino acids: CASSQDSGYTEAFF. DNA for the CDR3: TGCGCCAGCAGCCAAGATAGCGGGTACACTGAAGCTTTCTTT.

This clonotype showed up just a few times. This chain connects TRBV7-3 to TRBJ2-2, with no clear D. CDR3 length: 15 amino acids. Trimming left V 3 bases short and J 4 bases short, with 12 bases between. Germline CDR1 SGHTA, CDR2 FQGTGA. The CDR3 is CASSLGTLSTGELFF. Written as DNA, the CDR3 is TGTGCCAGCAGCTTGGGCACTCTTAGCACCGGGGAGCTGTTTTTT.

V is TRBV7-2 and J is TRBJ2-3, with no clear D. Trimming took off 1 base at V and 4 bases at J, with 12 bases between the two ends. The CDR3 sequence is 15 residues long. Germline CDR1 SGHTA, CDR2 FQGNSA. CDR3 nucleotide sequence: TGTGCCAGCAGCTTAGAGTTACAGCAGCCAGATACGCAGTATTTT. Amino acids: CASSLELQQPDTQYF.

V is TRBV2 and J is TRBJ2-6; tentative D call: TRBD2 (7 bases). Germline CDR1 is SNHLY and CDR2 is FYNNEI. The V gene lost 7 bases and the J gene lost 4 bases, with 14 bases spanning the gap. The CDR3 is 15 amino acids. The CDR3 region has the DNA TGTGCCAGCATGGGGGGGCCCTGGGGGGCCAACGTCCTGACTTTC. It yields the protein CASMGGPWGANVLTF.

The rearrangement uses TRBV6-2 or TRBV6-3 and TRBJ2-1; unclear D gene. The CDR3 is 14 amino acids. The germline V and J ends were trimmed by 2 bases and 8 bases, with 13 bases remaining between them. Germline CDR1 is MNHEY and CDR2 is SVGEGT. Here the CDR3 reads CASSYVLGRDEQFF. CDR3 sequence (DNA): TGTGCCAGCAGTTACGTCCTTGGTAGGGATGAGCAGTTCTTC.

This clonotype has ten or more counts. The rearrangement uses TRBV29-1 and TRBJ2-3, with a possible D match to TRBD2 (6 bases). This CDR3 spans 14 amino acids. V gave up 3 bases and J gave up 1 base, with 11 bases separating them. Germline-derived CDR1 and CDR2 are SQVTM and ANQGSEA. In nucleotides, the CDR3 is TGCAGCGTTGACGGCGGGGAAGGCACAGATACGCAGTATTTT. Translating gives CSVDGGEGTDTQYF.

The chain combines TRBV5-8 with TRBJ2-2; a possible D gene is TRBD1 (6 bases). This CDR3 contains 16 residues. Trimming left V 4 bases short and J 4 bases short, with 17 bases between. Per germline, CDR1 SGHTS and CDR2 YDEGEE. The CDR3 region is CASSPGTGLSTGELFF. The CDR3 region has the DNA TGTGCCAGCAGCCCAGGAACAGGGTTGAGCACCGGGGAGCTGTTTTTT.